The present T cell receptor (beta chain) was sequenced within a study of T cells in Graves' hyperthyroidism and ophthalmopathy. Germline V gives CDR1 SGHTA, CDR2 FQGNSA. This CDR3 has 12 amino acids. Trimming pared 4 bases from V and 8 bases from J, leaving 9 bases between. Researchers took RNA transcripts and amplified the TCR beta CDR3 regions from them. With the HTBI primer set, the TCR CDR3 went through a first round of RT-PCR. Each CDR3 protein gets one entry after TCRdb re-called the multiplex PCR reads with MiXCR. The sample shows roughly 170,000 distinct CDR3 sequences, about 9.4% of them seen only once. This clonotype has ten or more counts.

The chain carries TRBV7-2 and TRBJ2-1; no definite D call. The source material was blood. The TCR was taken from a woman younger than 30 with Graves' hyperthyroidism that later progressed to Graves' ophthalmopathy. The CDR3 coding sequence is TGTGCCAGCAGCTCTCCTACGTATGAGCAGTTCTTC. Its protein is CASSSPTYEQFF.